This entry lists 31 T cell receptor beta chains sequenced from one sample in a study of cytomegalovirus exposure and HLA in healthy donors. Use of 60 Vbeta and 13 Jbeta primers characterized the PCR. Assay: immunoSEQ multiplex PCR; the TCRdb copy retains only in-frame clones and omits some. The sample has 150,000 to 200,000 clones; roughly 83% are singletons. Sequenced material: PBMCs. The receptor source for this set is a woman between 45 and 60 years old in good health and CMV-seronegative.

The chain recombines TRBV7-9 with TRBJ1-4; 8 bases agree with TRBD1. This CDR3 has 16 residues. Germline V gene data show CDR1 as SEHNR and CDR2 as FQNEAQ (reference sequence). V shed 6 bases and J 6 bases; nucleotides not matched to a gene: 12. CDR3 sequence (DNA): TGTGCCAGCAGACATAAAGGGACAGGTGGGGATGAAAAACTGTTTTTT. It yields the protein CASRHKGTGGDEKLFF.

The V call is TRBV7-9, the J call TRBJ2-7; TRBD1 matches 8 bases. This CDR3 is 15 amino acids long. Trimming cost V 6 bases and J 1 base; bases outside gene matches: 8. Per the germline V gene, CDR1 is SEHNR and CDR2 is FQNEAQ (reference sequence). The CDR3 region has the DNA TGTGCCAGCAGAACTTCCCGGGACAGGTCCTACGAGCAGTACTTC. This translates into CASRTSRDRSYEQYF.

The chain joins TRBV7-3 to TRBJ2-3; 8 positions match TRBD2. The germline V gene has CDR1 SGHTA and CDR2 FQGTGA. V lost 5 bases and J lost 6; bases outside the gene matches: 13. The CDR3 extends over 16 amino acids. The CDR3 loop reads CASSEQTGLDFDTQYF. DNA for the CDR3: TGTGCCAGCAGCGAGCAAACGGGACTAGACTTTGATACGCAGTATTTT.

This clone was found a few times. The CDR3 DNA reads as TGTGCCAGCTTCAGGGGTCGGGGGGAGGAAGATGGCTACACCTTC. It encodes CASFRGRGEEDGYTF. The chain uses TRBV7-2 and TRBJ1-2; D is possibly TRBD1 (6 bases). The CDR3 extends over 15 amino acids. In germline, CDR1 is SGHTA, CDR2 FQGNSA. Trimming pared 8 bases from V and 6 bases from J, leaving 22 bases between.

This rearrangement joins TRBV28 to TRBJ2-1, with a tentative D call TRBD1 (6 bases). Germline V lookup: CDR1 MDHEN, CDR2 SYDVKM. V lost 5 bases and J lost 1, with 12 bases in between. The CDR3 has 15 amino acids. This CDR3 reads CASSPTQGSYNEQFF. As DNA, the CDR3 is TGTGCCAGCAGTCCGACACAGGGATCCTACAATGAGCAGTTCTTC.

DNA for the CDR3: TGTGCCAGTAGCCGAAAAGCGACCGGGACAGGGCCTTATAGCAATCAGCCCCAGCATTTT. Protein: CASSRKATGTGPYSNQPQHF. This chain uses TRBV19 with TRBJ1-5; 9 bases line up with TRBD1. The germline gives CDR1 LNHDA, CDR2 SQIVND (reference sequence). CDR3 length: 20 amino acids. The trim removed 6 bases at V and 0 bases at J, leaving 18 bases unmatched.

The CDR3 here is CASGRTSVYEQYF. DNA for the CDR3: TGCGCCAGCGGCAGGACTAGCGTCTACGAGCAGTACTTC. This chain joins TRBV10-2 and TRBJ2-7; 9 positions agree with TRBD2. The V and J ends lost 8 bases and 3 bases, in that order; junction bases with no gene match: 5. The CDR3 covers 13 residues. Per the germline V gene, CDR1 is WSHSY and CDR2 is SAAADI.

CDR3 nucleotides: TGTGCCAGCAGGGTGAGGACAGGGGATACGCAGTATTTT. This translates into CASRVRTGDTQYF. The chain employs TRBV6-1 and TRBJ2-3; TRBD1 matches 8 bases. The junction had 5 bases not matched to a gene; V was cut back by 6 bases and J by 6 bases. Germline V lookup: CDR1 MNHNS, CDR2 SASEGT. The CDR3 is 13 residues long.

The chain uses TRBV9 and TRBJ1-6; TRBD1 matches at 7 bases. J lost 6 bases, V lost 3 bases, and 6 bases had no gene match. CDR1 and CDR2 from the germline V gene are SGDLS and YYNGEE. This CDR3 is 15 amino acids long. CDR3 bases: TGTGCCAGCAGCGCCACCGGGACAGCTAATTCACCCCTCCACTTT. Translated, it gives CASSATGTANSPLHF. Full variable domain (outside the CDR3, taken from reference TRBV9 and TRBJ1-6): DSGVTQTPKHLITATGQRVTLRCSPRSGDLSVYWYQQSLDQGLQFLIQYYNGEERAKGNILERFSAQQFPDLHSELNLSSLELGDSALYFCASSATGTANSPLHFGNGTRLTVT.

The rearrangement uses TRBV7-2 and TRBJ2-3, with TRBD2 matching 10 bases. The CDR3 runs to 17 residues. Trimming cost V 4 bases and J 5 bases; bases outside gene matches: 12. CDR1 and CDR2 (germline): SGHTA, FQGNSA. CDR3 in amino acids: CASSWLAGAPPGDTQYF. CDR3 coding DNA: TGTGCCAGCAGCTGGCTAGCGGGGGCGCCCCCGGGAGATACGCAGTATTTT.

The chain links TRBV5-1 to TRBJ1-4, with D perhaps matching TRBD1 (5 bases). V lost 2 bases and J lost 3, with 14 bases in between. The CDR3 is 16 residues long. Germline lookup yields CDR1 SGHRS and CDR2 YFSETQ. CDR3: CASSFGNRGSNEKLFF. In nucleotides, the CDR3 is TGCGCCAGCAGCTTTGGGAATAGGGGCTCTAATGAAAAACTGTTTTTT.

The J gene is TRBJ1-6, the V gene TRBV28; D remains unclear. CDR3 length: 16 residues. Trimming cost V 5 bases and J 2 bases, with 13 bases left between them. CDR1 is MDHEN, CDR2 SYDVKM, per germline. The CDR3 coding sequence is TGTGCCAGCAGTCCCCAGCGAGCCCCCTATAATTCACCCCTCCACTTT. Translated: CASSPQRAPYNSPLHF. Full variable domain (remainder filled in from reference TRBV28 and TRBJ1-6): DVKVTQSSRYLVKRTGEKVFLECVQDMDHENMFWYRQDPGLGLRLIYFSYDVKMKEKGDIPEGYSVSREKKERFSLILESASTNQTSMYLCASSPQRAPYNSPLHFGNGTRLTVT.

The J gene is TRBJ2-7, the V gene TRBV10-2; the match to TRBD2 covers 12 bases. This CDR3 is built from 15 residues. The trim removed 3 bases at V and 7 bases at J, leaving 7 bases unmatched. Germline V lookup: CDR1 WSHSY, CDR2 SAAADI. The CDR3 reads CASSDRLAGANEQYF. In nucleotides, the CDR3 is TGCGCCAGCAGTGATCGACTAGCGGGAGCCAATGAGCAGTACTTC.

V is TRBV2 and J is TRBJ2-1; 9 nucleotides match TRBD1. This CDR3 contains 15 residues. V was clipped by 6 bases and J by 2 bases; unmatched bases: 5. CDR1 SNHLY and CDR2 FYNNEI come from the germline V gene. CDR3 amino acids: CASRERQGAYNEQFF. The CDR3 DNA follows: TGTGCCAGCAGGGAAAGACAGGGGGCCTACAATGAGCAGTTCTTC.

This rearrangement joins TRBV18 to TRBJ1-4; D is unresolved. The germline V gene has CDR1 KGHSH and CDR2 LQKENI. CDR3 length equals 13 residues. The germline V and J ends were trimmed by 3 bases and 4 bases, with 6 bases remaining between them. CDR3 sequence reads: CASSPGINEKLFF. Written as DNA, the CDR3 is TGTGCCAGCTCACCCGGGATTAATGAAAAACTGTTTTTT.

The chain links TRBV12-5 to TRBJ2-7; D is unresolved. V lost 5 bases, J lost 6 bases, and 11 bases lay in between. The CDR3 spans 12 residues. CDR1 and CDR2 (germline): LGHNT, FRNRAP. The CDR3 sequence: CASGTALSEQYF. CDR3 nucleotides: TGTGCTAGTGGTACCGCCCTAAGCGAGCAGTACTTC.

The chain couples TRBV28 to TRBJ1-4; TRBD1 is a possible D gene (5 bases). This CDR3 region has 16 residues. V lost 0 bases and J lost 8, with 16 bases in between. Germline assignment: CDR1 MDHEN and CDR2 SYDVKM. The CDR3 bases are TGTGCCAGCAGTTTATGGGGGGAGGGAGGTAGGGAAAAACTGTTTTTT. This gives the protein CASSLWGEGGREKLFF.

The chain links TRBV2 to TRBJ2-2, with TRBD2 as a possible D gene (5 bases). Germline V gene lookup returns CDR1 SNHLY and CDR2 FYNNEI. The CDR3 has 15 residues. Between the trimmed V and J ends, which lost 4 bases and 1 base, there was a span of 10 bases. For the CDR3, the DNA is TGTGCCAGCAGTGTCCTCGCGGGGAACACCGGGGAGCTGTTTTTT. It specifies CASSVLAGNTGELFF.

The table lists this clone with a count of one. The chain has TRBV5-6 and TRBJ2-3; 10 bases are a match to TRBD2. Losses at the gene ends were 6 bases for V and 0 bases for J; bases not matched to a gene: 7. Germline V lookup: CDR1 SGHDT, CDR2 YYEEEE. The CDR3 has 16 residues. CDR3 in amino acids: CASNPETSGSTDTQYF. The DNA for the CDR3 is TGTGCCAGCAACCCTGAGACTAGCGGGAGCACAGATACGCAGTATTTT.

This chain joins TRBV5-1 and TRBJ2-7; TRBD1 aligns across 10 bases. This CDR3 spans 17 amino acids. V lost 0 bases to trimming and J lost 2 bases; unmatched junction nucleotides: 8. Per germline, CDR1 SGHRS and CDR2 YFSETQ. In DNA, the CDR3 is TGCGCCAGCAGCTTGGTTGGAGGGACAGGGGTCCCCTACGAGCAGTACTTC. Translation gives CASSLVGGTGVPYEQYF.

The V and J genes are TRBV19 and TRBJ1-6; 7 nucleotides align to TRBD1. V lost 2 bases to trimming and J lost 7 bases; unmatched junction nucleotides: 11. The CDR3 loop spans 17 amino acids. The V gene's germline CDR1 is LNHDA and CDR2 SQIVND (reference sequence). CDR3 amino acids: CASSIPQGDSRNSPLHF. The DNA of the CDR3 is TGTGCCAGTAGTATACCGCAGGGGGACAGTCGGAATTCACCCCTCCACTTT.

The chain has TRBV7-8 and TRBJ1-3; maybe TRBD1 (6 bases). The length of the CDR3 is 13 residues. V was clipped by 8 bases and J by 4 bases, with 12 bases between them. Per the germline V gene, CDR1 is SGHVS and CDR2 is FQNEAQ. The CDR3 DNA reads as TGTGCCAGCGGTCTCAGGGGCGGAAACACCATATATTTT. Translated, it gives CASGLRGGNTIYF.

V gene TRBV18 combines with J gene TRBJ2-3, with 8 bases fitting TRBD1. CDR1 is KGHSH, CDR2 LQKENI, per germline. V trimming: 4 bases; J trimming: 4 bases; junction bases outside the gene matches: 4. The CDR3 extends over 14 amino acids. CDR3 protein: CASSRTGRADTQYF. CDR3 nucleotide sequence: TGTGCCAGCTCACGGACAGGGCGAGCAGATACGCAGTATTTT.

The gene calls are TRBV13 and TRBJ2-7; D gene uncertain. Germline V gives CDR1 PRHDT, CDR2 FYEKMQ (reference sequence). The germline V and J ends were trimmed by 0 bases and 5 bases, with 14 bases remaining between them. The CDR3 length is 15 residues. CDR3 sequence: CASSLGFGVSDEQYF. Here the CDR3 DNA reads TGTGCCAGCAGCTTAGGCTTCGGTGTATCGGACGAGCAGTACTTC.

The chain couples TRBV10-2 to TRBJ1-6, with 7 nucleotides matching TRBD1. V shed 8 bases, J shed 5 bases, and the junction held 6 bases outside the gene matches. The CDR3 runs to 14 residues. Germline CDR1 and CDR2: WSHSY and SAAADI. The CDR3 loop reads CASGRDSHNSPLHF. CDR3 bases: TGCGCCAGCGGCCGGGACAGTCATAATTCACCCCTCCACTTT.

The V gene is TRBV19, the J gene TRBJ1-3; possibly TRBD1 for D (5 bases). Trimming shortened V by 3 bases and J by 12 bases, and 18 bases separated the two germline ends. The CDR3 is made up of 14 amino acids. In germline, CDR1 is LNHDA, CDR2 SQIVND (reference sequence). The CDR3 DNA reads as TGTGCCAGTAGTATCGGCGACAGCCTAATCAGCATATATTTT. The encoded protein is CASSIGDSLISIYF.

V usage is TRBV27 and J usage is TRBJ1-1; D remains unclear. V gave up 6 bases and J gave up 5 bases, with 13 bases separating them. Germline-derived CDR1 and CDR2 are MNHEY and SMNVEV (reference sequence). The CDR3 runs 13 residues. CDR3: CASRGGVQTEAFF. CDR3 sequence (DNA): TGTGCCAGCAGAGGCGGGGTTCAGACTGAAGCTTTCTTT.

The chain uses TRBV2 and TRBJ1-5; tentatively, D is TRBD1 (6 bases). The length of the CDR3 is 14 residues. V lost 0 bases and J 6 bases, leaving 9 bases between the germline ends. Germline lookup yields CDR1 SNHLY and CDR2 FYNNEI. Here the CDR3 reads CASSEAGRGQPQHF. The CDR3 DNA reads as TGTGCCAGCAGTGAAGCGGGCAGGGGTCAGCCCCAGCATTTT.

The chain is built from TRBV2 and TRBJ1-2; tentatively, D is TRBD1 (6 bases). CDR1 and CDR2 (germline): SNHLY, FYNNEI. V dropped 2 bases and J dropped 4 bases, with 8 bases sitting between them. This CDR3 is 13 amino acids long. CDR3 loop: CASSETGFYGYTF. The CDR3 bases are TGTGCCAGCAGTGAAACAGGGTTCTATGGCTACACCTTC.

CDR3 nucleotide sequence: TGTGCCAGCAGCTCCCCGGGACAGGGTCCTGAAAAACTGTTTTTT. This codes for CASSSPGQGPEKLFF. The chain combines TRBV7-9 with TRBJ1-4, with 9 bases identical to TRBD1. The CDR3 covers 15 residues. Germline assignment: CDR1 SEHNR and CDR2 FQNEAQ (reference sequence). V lost 4 bases and J lost 7; bases outside the gene matches: 7.

The V gene is TRBV27, the J gene TRBJ1-1; 7 positions agree with TRBD1. The germline CDR1 and CDR2 sequences are MNHEY and SMNVEV (reference sequence). CDR3 size: 15 residues. V shed 3 bases and J 1 base; nucleotides not matched to a gene: 5. The CDR3 region is CASSFSWTGNTEAFF. CDR3 sequence (DNA): TGTGCCAGCAGTTTCTCATGGACAGGGAACACTGAAGCTTTCTTT.